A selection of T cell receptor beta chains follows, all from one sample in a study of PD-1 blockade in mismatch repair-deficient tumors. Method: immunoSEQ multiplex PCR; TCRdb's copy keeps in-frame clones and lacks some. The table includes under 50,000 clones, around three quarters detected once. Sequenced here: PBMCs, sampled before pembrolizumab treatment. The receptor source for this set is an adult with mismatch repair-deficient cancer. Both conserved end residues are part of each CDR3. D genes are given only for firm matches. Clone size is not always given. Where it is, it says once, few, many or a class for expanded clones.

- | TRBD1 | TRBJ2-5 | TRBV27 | CASSFSQRTGQETQYF | TGTGCCAGCAGCTTTTCCCAGAGGACAGGGCAAGAGACCCAGTACTTC
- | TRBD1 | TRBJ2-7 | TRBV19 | CASSTDRGHEQYF | TGTGCCAGTAGTACAGACAGGGGCCACGAGCAGTACTTC
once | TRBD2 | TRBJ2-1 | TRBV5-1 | CASSLWDSGRRGNEQFF | TGCGCCAGCAGCTTGTGGGATAGCGGGAGGCGGGGCAATGAGCAGTTCTTC
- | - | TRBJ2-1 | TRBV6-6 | CASTPGFSYNEQFF | TGTGCCAGCACCCCCGGGTTCTCCTACAATGAGCAGTTCTTC
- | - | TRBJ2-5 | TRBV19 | CAAGTRQETQYF | TGTGCCGCCGGAACTAGACAAGAGACCCAGTACTTC
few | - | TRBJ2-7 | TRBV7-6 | CASSSTSYEQYF | TGTGCCAGCAGCTCCACCTCCTACGAGCAGTACTTC
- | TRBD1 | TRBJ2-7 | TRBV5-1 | CASSLGTGIYEQYF | TGCGCCAGCAGCTTGGGGACAGGGATCTACGAGCAGTACTTC
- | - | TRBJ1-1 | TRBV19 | CASSIGFFTEAFF | TGTGCCAGTAGTATAGGGTTTTTCACTGAAGCTTTCTTT
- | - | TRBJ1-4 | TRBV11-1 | CASRSTTGVNEKLFF | TGTGCCAGCAGGTCGACCACGGGGGTCAACGAAAAACTGTTTTTT
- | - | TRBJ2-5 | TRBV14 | CASSGQPFRGAQETQYF | TGTGCCAGCAGCGGACAGCCCTTTAGGGGCGCCCAAGAGACCCAGTACTTC
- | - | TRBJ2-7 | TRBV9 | CASSEGDEQYF | TGTGCCAGCAGCGAGGGGGACGAGCAGTACTTC
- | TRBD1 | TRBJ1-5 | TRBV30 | CAWSATTGRGNQPQHF | TGTGCCTGGAGTGCCACGACAGGGAGAGGCAATCAGCCCCAGCATTTT
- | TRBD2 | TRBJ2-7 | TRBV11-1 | CASSLFGLAGVGERDEQYF | TGTGCCAGCAGCTTATTCGGACTAGCGGGAGTAGGTGAGCGCGACGAGCAGTACTTC
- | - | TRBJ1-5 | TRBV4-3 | CASSQDMVGQPQHF | TGCGCCAGCAGCCAAGATATGGTAGGGCAGCCCCAGCATTTT
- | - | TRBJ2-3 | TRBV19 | CASSIFSPILTDTQYF | TGTGCCAGTAGTATTTTCAGTCCAATCCTCACAGATACGCAGTATTTT
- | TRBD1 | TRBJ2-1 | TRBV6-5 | CASRGQGEDNEQFF | TGTGCCAGCAGGGGACAGGGGGAAGACAATGAGCAGTTCTTC
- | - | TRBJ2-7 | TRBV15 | CATSRDRGGIGEQYF | TGTGCCACCAGCAGAGATCGAGGGGGAATCGGCGAGCAGTACTTC
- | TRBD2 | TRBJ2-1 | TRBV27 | CASSLGAGNEQFF | TGTGCCAGCAGTTTAGGAGCGGGGAATGAGCAGTTCTTC
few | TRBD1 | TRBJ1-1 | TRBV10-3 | CAISPGQATPEAFF | TGTGCCATCAGTCCGGGACAGGCTACCCCTGAAGCTTTCTTT
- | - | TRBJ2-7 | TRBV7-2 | CASSLEGASGLYEQYF | TGTGCCAGCAGCTTAGAGGGGGCTAGCGGTTTATACGAGCAGTACTTC
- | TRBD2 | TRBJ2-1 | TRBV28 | CASMGGSIYNEQFF | TGTGCCAGCATGGGCGGGAGTATCTACAATGAGCAGTTCTTC
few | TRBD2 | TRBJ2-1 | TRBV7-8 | CASSLRPTSGSYNEQFF | TGTGCCAGCAGCTTGCGCCCTACTAGCGGAAGCTACAATGAGCAGTTCTTC
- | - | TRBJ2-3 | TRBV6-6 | CASSYDFDTQYF | TGTGCCAGCAGTTACGATTTTGATACGCAGTATTTT
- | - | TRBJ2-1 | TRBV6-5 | CASSYSSSREQFF | TGTGCCAGCAGTTACTCGAGTTCCCGTGAGCAGTTCTTC
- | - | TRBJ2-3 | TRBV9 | CASSRVADPSTDTQYF | TGTGCCAGCAGTAGAGTAGCGGATCCTAGCACAGATACGCAGTATTTT
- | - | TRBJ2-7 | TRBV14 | CASSRDLREQYF | TGTGCCAGCAGCCGCGACCTTCGCGAGCAGTACTTC
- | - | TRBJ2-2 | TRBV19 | CASSMGQGSSSGSDGELFF | TGTGCCAGTAGTATGGGACAGGGGTCCTCTAGCGGGAGCGATGGGGAGCTGTTTTTT
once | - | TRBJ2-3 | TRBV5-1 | CASSYQGFEDTQYF | TGCGCCAGCAGTTATCAAGGGTTCGAAGATACGCAGTATTTT
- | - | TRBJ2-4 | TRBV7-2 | CASSPTNSKNIQYF | TGTGCCAGCAGTCCTACTAATAGCAAAAACATTCAGTACTTC